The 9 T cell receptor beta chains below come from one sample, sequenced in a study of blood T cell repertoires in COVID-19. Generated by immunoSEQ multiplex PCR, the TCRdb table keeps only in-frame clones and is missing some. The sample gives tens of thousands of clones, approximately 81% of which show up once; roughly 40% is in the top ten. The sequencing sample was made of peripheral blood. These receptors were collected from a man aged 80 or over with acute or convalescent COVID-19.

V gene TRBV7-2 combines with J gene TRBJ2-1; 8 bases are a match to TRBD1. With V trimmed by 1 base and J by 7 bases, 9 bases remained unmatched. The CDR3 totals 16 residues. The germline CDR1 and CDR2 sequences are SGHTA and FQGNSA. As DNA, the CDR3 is TGTGCCAGCAGCTTAGATTTGGTCAGGGGGCAGAATGAGCAGTTCTTC. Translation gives CASSLDLVRGQNEQFF.

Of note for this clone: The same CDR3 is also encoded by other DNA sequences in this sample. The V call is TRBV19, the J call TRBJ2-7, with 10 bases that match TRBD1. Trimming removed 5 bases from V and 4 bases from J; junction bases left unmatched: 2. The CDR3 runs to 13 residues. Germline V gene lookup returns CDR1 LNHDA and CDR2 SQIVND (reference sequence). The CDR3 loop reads CASSRDRGYEQYF. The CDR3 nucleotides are TGTGCCAGTAGTCGGGACAGGGGTTACGAGCAGTACTTC.

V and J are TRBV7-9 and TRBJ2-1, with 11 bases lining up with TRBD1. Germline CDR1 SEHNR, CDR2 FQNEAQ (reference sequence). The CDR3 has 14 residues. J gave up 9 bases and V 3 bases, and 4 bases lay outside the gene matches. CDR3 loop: CASSLGTGGIEQFF. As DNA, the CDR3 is TGTGCCAGCAGCTTGGGGACAGGGGGAATTGAGCAGTTCTTC.

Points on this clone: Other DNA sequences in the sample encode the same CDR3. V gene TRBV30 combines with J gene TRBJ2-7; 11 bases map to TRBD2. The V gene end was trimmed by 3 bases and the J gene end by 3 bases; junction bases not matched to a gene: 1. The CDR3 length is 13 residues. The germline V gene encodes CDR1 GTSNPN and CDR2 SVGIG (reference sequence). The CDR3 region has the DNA TGTGCCTGGAGCGGACTAGCGGGCTACGAGCAGTACTTC. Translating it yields CAWSGLAGYEQYF.

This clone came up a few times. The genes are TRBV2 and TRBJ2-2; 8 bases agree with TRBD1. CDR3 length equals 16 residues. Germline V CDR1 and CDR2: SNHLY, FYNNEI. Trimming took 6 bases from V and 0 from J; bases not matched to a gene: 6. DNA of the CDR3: TGTGCCAGCAGCCCAAGGACAGGGACGAACACCGGGGAGCTGTTTTTT. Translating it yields CASSPRTGTNTGELFF.

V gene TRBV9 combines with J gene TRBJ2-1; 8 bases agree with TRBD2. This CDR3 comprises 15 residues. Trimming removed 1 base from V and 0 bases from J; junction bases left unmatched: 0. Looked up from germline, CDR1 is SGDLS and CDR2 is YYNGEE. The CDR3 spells CASSVSGSSYNEQFF. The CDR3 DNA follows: TGTGCCAGCAGCGTAAGCGGGAGCTCCTACAATGAGCAGTTCTTC.

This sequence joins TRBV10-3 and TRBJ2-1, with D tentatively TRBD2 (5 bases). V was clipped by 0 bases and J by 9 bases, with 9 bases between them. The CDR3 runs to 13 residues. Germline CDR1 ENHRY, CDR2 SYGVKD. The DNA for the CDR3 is TGTGCCATCAGTGAGTCAGGTCGGGGTGAGCAGTTCTTC. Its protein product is CAISESGRGEQFF.

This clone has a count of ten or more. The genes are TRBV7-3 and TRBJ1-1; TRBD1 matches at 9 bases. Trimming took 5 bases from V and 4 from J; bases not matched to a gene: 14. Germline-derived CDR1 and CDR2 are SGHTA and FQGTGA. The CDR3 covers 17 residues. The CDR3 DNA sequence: TGTGCCAGCAGCCCTCTCACGGGACAGGGATACCCCACTGAAGCTTTCTTT. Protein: CASSPLTGQGYPTEAFF.

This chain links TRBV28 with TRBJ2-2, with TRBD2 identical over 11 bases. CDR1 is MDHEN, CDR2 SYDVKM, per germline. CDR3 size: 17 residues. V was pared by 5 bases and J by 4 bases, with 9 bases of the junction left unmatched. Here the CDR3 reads CASSPYPTSGSTGELFF. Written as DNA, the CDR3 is TGTGCCAGCAGTCCCTATCCCACTAGCGGGAGCACCGGGGAGCTGTTTTTT.